Listed below are T cell receptor beta chains from one sample, sequenced in a study of shared clonotypes between healthy human individuals. The assay was immunoSEQ multiplex PCR, and TCRdb's table has in-frame clones only and misses some. This table holds some 2.1 million clones, around 95% found once. The sequenced sample was naive CD4+ T cells sorted from blood. Receptors were obtained from a man younger than 35 in good health. Both conserved end residues are part of each CDR3. The D gene is left open where the match is weak. Where a row states a size, it is once, few, many or the class of an expanded clone; other rows omit it.

clone_size: -; v_call: TRBV5-1; j_call: TRBJ1-1; d_call: TRBD1; cdr3_nt: TGCGCCAGCAGCCAAGGACAGGGGGCTCGGGAAGCTTTCTTT; cdr3_aa: CASSQGQGAREAFF
clone_size: once; v_call: TRBV11-2; j_call: TRBJ1-6; d_call: -; cdr3_nt: TGTGCCAGCAGCCTAGGGCCCACGAGAGCGGGGACCCTCCACTTT; cdr3_aa: CASSLGPTRAGTLHF
clone_size: -; v_call: TRBV5-8; j_call: TRBJ2-7; d_call: TRBD2; cdr3_nt: TGTGCCAGCAGCTTGGGGGGACTACCCAAAGACTCGTACGAGCAGTACTTC; cdr3_aa: CASSLGGLPKDSYEQYF
clone_size: -; v_call: TRBV7-2; j_call: TRBJ2-7; d_call: TRBD2; cdr3_nt: TGTGCCAGCAGCTTAACCCCTAGCGGGAGTTATCACGAGCAGTACTTC; cdr3_aa: CASSLTPSGSYHEQYF
clone_size: -; v_call: TRBV6-5; j_call: TRBJ1-2; d_call: TRBD1; cdr3_nt: TGTGCCGCCTGGGCTCCGGGACAGGGCTATGGCTACACCTTC; cdr3_aa: CAAWAPGQGYGYTF
clone_size: -; v_call: TRBV11-2; j_call: TRBJ1-5; d_call: -; cdr3_nt: TGTGCCAGCAGCTTAGGCGACTTTCCATATCAGCCCCAGCATTTT; cdr3_aa: CASSLGDFPYQPQHF
clone_size: -; v_call: TRBV18; j_call: TRBJ2-5; d_call: -; cdr3_nt: TGTGCCAGCTCACCACCCAGGCCCGGGGAGACCCAGTACTTC; cdr3_aa: CASSPPRPGETQYF
clone_size: -; v_call: TRBV18; j_call: TRBJ2-7; d_call: -; cdr3_nt: TGTGCCAGCTCACCGGCGGGGATAAACGAGCAGTACTTC; cdr3_aa: CASSPAGINEQYF
clone_size: -; v_call: TRBV5-4; j_call: TRBJ2-7; d_call: TRBD1; cdr3_nt: TGTGCCAGCAGCTTGGACGCGGCAGGGGGCATAAACGAGCAGTACTTC; cdr3_aa: CASSLDAAGGINEQYF
clone_size: -; v_call: TRBV10-3; j_call: TRBJ1-2; d_call: -; cdr3_nt: TGTGCCATCAGTGGGGGGGGCCCACAAAATAACTATGGCTACACCTTC; cdr3_aa: CAISGGGPQNNYGYTF
clone_size: few; v_call: TRBV5-3; j_call: TRBJ2-1; d_call: TRBD1; cdr3_nt: TGTGCCAGAAGCTTGGCCGAAGTCACCAGGGGGACGCCCTACAATGAGCAGTTCTTC; cdr3_aa: CARSLAEVTRGTPYNEQFF
clone_size: -; v_call: TRBV6-6; j_call: TRBJ2-7; d_call: -; cdr3_nt: TGTGCCAGCAGTTACTCGGGCAGCCTATACGAGCAGTACTTC; cdr3_aa: CASSYSGSLYEQYF
clone_size: -; v_call: TRBV6-4; j_call: TRBJ2-2; d_call: TRBD2; cdr3_nt: TGTGCCACGCGGGGAGGGTTTGGCACCGGGGAGCTGTTTTTT; cdr3_aa: CATRGGFGTGELFF
clone_size: -; v_call: TRBV9; j_call: TRBJ2-2; d_call: -; cdr3_nt: TGTGCCAGCAGCGTAGGCGGGTGGGACACCGGGGAGCTGTTTTTT; cdr3_aa: CASSVGGWDTGELFF
clone_size: -; v_call: TRBV10-3; j_call: TRBJ1-2; d_call: -; cdr3_nt: TGTGCCATCAGTGAGTCGAACCTCTATGGCTACACCTTC; cdr3_aa: CAISESNLYGYTF
clone_size: -; v_call: TRBV7-9; j_call: TRBJ1-1; d_call: TRBD1; cdr3_nt: TGTGCCAGCAGCTTAAAGACAGGGATTAACACTGAAGCTTTCTTT; cdr3_aa: CASSLKTGINTEAFF
clone_size: -; v_call: TRBV10-3; j_call: TRBJ2-5; d_call: TRBD2; cdr3_nt: TGTGCCATCAGTGAGGGCGGGGGGTTCCGAGAGACCCAGTACTTC; cdr3_aa: CAISEGGGFRETQYF
clone_size: once; v_call: TRBV28; j_call: TRBJ2-2; d_call: -; cdr3_nt: TGTGCCAGCAGTTTGGGGCGGAAAGCGACGGACACCGGGGAGCTGTTTTTT; cdr3_aa: CASSLGRKATDTGELFF
clone_size: -; v_call: TRBV2; j_call: TRBJ2-1; d_call: TRBD2; cdr3_nt: TGTGCCAGCAGGCAGCGGGAGCGGGATGAGCAGTTCTTC; cdr3_aa: CASRQRERDEQFF
clone_size: -; v_call: TRBV28; j_call: TRBJ1-1; d_call: -; cdr3_nt: TGTGCCAGCAGCAAAGGGGGATCTATCACTGAAGCTTTCTTT; cdr3_aa: CASSKGGSITEAFF
clone_size: -; v_call: TRBV6-6; j_call: TRBJ1-2; d_call: TRBD1; cdr3_nt: TGTGCCAGCAGTCCGGGACAGTATGGCTACACCTTC; cdr3_aa: CASSPGQYGYTF
clone_size: -; v_call: TRBV4-3; j_call: TRBJ2-2; d_call: TRBD2; cdr3_nt: TGCGCCAGCAGCCTCGGGACTAGCGTTTACACCGGGGAGCTGTTTTTT; cdr3_aa: CASSLGTSVYTGELFF
clone_size: -; v_call: TRBV9; j_call: TRBJ2-3; d_call: -; cdr3_nt: TGTGCCAGCAGCGTAGGAAGGGACTCAGATACGCAGTATTTT; cdr3_aa: CASSVGRDSDTQYF
clone_size: -; v_call: TRBV9; j_call: TRBJ2-3; d_call: -; cdr3_nt: TGTGCCAGCAGCGAACCCACAGATACGCAGTATTTT; cdr3_aa: CASSEPTDTQYF
clone_size: -; v_call: TRBV18; j_call: TRBJ2-3; d_call: TRBD1; cdr3_nt: TGTGCCAGCTCACCCTCGACAGGGACGGTGGGTACGCAGTATTTT; cdr3_aa: CASSPSTGTVGTQYF
clone_size: -; v_call: TRBV28; j_call: TRBJ1-1; d_call: -; cdr3_nt: TGTGCGGTACGTCAGGGTAGAAAAACTGAAGCTTTCTTT; cdr3_aa: CAVRQGRKTEAFF
clone_size: -; v_call: TRBV5-1; j_call: TRBJ1-1; d_call: -; cdr3_nt: TGCGCCAGCAGCTTTGCAGGGGCTAGACTAAGTTGGCGGATGAACACTGAAGCTTTCTTT; cdr3_aa: CASSFAGARLSWRMNTEAFF
clone_size: -; v_call: TRBV20-1; j_call: TRBJ1-2; d_call: -; cdr3_nt: TGCAGTGCTAGAGATGACTATGGCTACACCTTC; cdr3_aa: CSARDDYGYTF
clone_size: -; v_call: TRBV7-6; j_call: TRBJ2-7; d_call: TRBD2; cdr3_nt: TGTGCCAGCAGCCCCGGAGCGGGAGGACTTTCCTACGAGCAGTACTTC; cdr3_aa: CASSPGAGGLSYEQYF
clone_size: once; v_call: TRBV27; j_call: TRBJ2-7; d_call: -; cdr3_nt: TGTGCCAGCAGTTTCGGGTCTAGCTTCTACGAGCAGTACTTC; cdr3_aa: CASSFGSSFYEQYF
clone_size: -; v_call: TRBV7-2; j_call: TRBJ2-1; d_call: TRBD2; cdr3_nt: TGTGCCAGCACCTTAGCGGGAGGTATCCCGCCGAACAATGAGCAGTTCTTC; cdr3_aa: CASTLAGGIPPNNEQFF
clone_size: -; v_call: TRBV18; j_call: TRBJ2-7; d_call: TRBD2; cdr3_nt: TGTGCCAGCTCACCTTCGCGGGGGGGTTTATACGAGCAGTACTTC; cdr3_aa: CASSPSRGGLYEQYF
clone_size: few; v_call: TRBV2; j_call: TRBJ1-6; d_call: -; cdr3_nt: TGTGCCAGCAGTGGGGCCAGTAATTCACCCCTCCACTTT; cdr3_aa: CASSGASNSPLHF
clone_size: -; v_call: TRBV6-5; j_call: TRBJ2-1; d_call: -; cdr3_nt: TGTGCCAGCAGGATAGGCGGGCGGGGAGACAATGAGCAGTTCTTC; cdr3_aa: CASRIGGRGDNEQFF
clone_size: -; v_call: TRBV30; j_call: TRBJ1-2; d_call: TRBD1; cdr3_nt: TGTGCCTGGAGTCGGACAGGGGGCGGCTACACCTTC; cdr3_aa: CAWSRTGGGYTF
clone_size: -; v_call: TRBV2; j_call: TRBJ2-2; d_call: -; cdr3_nt: TGTGCCAGCAGGGGGGGTAACACCGGGGAGCTGTTTTTT; cdr3_aa: CASRGGNTGELFF
clone_size: -; v_call: TRBV7-2; j_call: TRBJ2-7; d_call: TRBD2; cdr3_nt: TGTGCCAGCAGCTTTAGGGGACTATTAGAGCAGTACTTC; cdr3_aa: CASSFRGLLEQYF
clone_size: once; v_call: TRBV18; j_call: TRBJ2-2; d_call: -; cdr3_nt: TGTGCCAGCTCACCCCGGCTCACCGGGGAGCTGTTTTTT; cdr3_aa: CASSPRLTGELFF
clone_size: -; v_call: TRBV10-3; j_call: TRBJ1-4; d_call: -; cdr3_nt: TGTGCCATCAGAGGGGGGGATTCTGAAAAACTGTTTTTT; cdr3_aa: CAIRGGDSEKLFF
clone_size: -; v_call: TRBV30; j_call: TRBJ1-5; d_call: -; cdr3_nt: TGTGCCTGGAGTTTGGGGGGCAATCAGCCCCAGCATTTT; cdr3_aa: CAWSLGGNQPQHF
clone_size: -; v_call: TRBV5-1; j_call: TRBJ1-2; d_call: -; cdr3_nt: TGCGCCAGCAGCTTGAGTGGGGAAGTAGGCTACACCTTC; cdr3_aa: CASSLSGEVGYTF
clone_size: -; v_call: TRBV5-1; j_call: TRBJ2-7; d_call: -; cdr3_nt: TGCGCCAGCAGCTTGGTTAACTACGAGCAGTACTTC; cdr3_aa: CASSLVNYEQYF
clone_size: once; v_call: TRBV7-8; j_call: TRBJ1-1; d_call: -; cdr3_nt: TGTGCCAGCAGCTTTGGTCGGAACACTGAAGCTTTCTTT; cdr3_aa: CASSFGRNTEAFF
clone_size: -; v_call: TRBV4-1; j_call: TRBJ1-6; d_call: -; cdr3_nt: TGCGCCAGCAGCCAAGAGATGGGGGAGGGTACCTCATTTTCCCCCCTCCACTTT; cdr3_aa: CASSQEMGEGTSFSPLHF
clone_size: -; v_call: TRBV28; j_call: TRBJ2-1; d_call: -; cdr3_nt: TGTGCCAGCAGCCCCCCAATGAGCTCCTACAATGAGCAGTTCTTC; cdr3_aa: CASSPPMSSYNEQFF
clone_size: -; v_call: TRBV7-2; j_call: TRBJ2-7; d_call: TRBD1; cdr3_nt: TGTGCCAGCAGCTTTAGTGCCGGGACAGGAACCTACGAGCAGTACTTC; cdr3_aa: CASSFSAGTGTYEQYF
clone_size: -; v_call: TRBV5-1; j_call: TRBJ2-5; d_call: TRBD2; cdr3_nt: TGCGCCAGCAGCTTGGGCCCAGCGGGGGCCCAAGAGACCCAGTACTTC; cdr3_aa: CASSLGPAGAQETQYF